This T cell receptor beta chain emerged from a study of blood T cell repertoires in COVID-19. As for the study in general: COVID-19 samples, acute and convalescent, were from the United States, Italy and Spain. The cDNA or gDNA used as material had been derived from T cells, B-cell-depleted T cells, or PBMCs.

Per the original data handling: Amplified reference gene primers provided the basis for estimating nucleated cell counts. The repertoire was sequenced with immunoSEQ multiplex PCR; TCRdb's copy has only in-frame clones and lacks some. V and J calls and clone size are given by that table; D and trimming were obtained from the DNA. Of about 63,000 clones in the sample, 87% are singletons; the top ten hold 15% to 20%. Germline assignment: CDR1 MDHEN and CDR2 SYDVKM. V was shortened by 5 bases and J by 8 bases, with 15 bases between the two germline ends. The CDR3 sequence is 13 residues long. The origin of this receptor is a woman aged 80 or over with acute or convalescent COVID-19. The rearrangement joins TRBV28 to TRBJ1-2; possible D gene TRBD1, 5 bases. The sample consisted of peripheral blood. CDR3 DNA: TGTGCCAGCAGTCCATATCCCGGGGGAGGCTACACCTTC. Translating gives CASSPYPGGGYTF.